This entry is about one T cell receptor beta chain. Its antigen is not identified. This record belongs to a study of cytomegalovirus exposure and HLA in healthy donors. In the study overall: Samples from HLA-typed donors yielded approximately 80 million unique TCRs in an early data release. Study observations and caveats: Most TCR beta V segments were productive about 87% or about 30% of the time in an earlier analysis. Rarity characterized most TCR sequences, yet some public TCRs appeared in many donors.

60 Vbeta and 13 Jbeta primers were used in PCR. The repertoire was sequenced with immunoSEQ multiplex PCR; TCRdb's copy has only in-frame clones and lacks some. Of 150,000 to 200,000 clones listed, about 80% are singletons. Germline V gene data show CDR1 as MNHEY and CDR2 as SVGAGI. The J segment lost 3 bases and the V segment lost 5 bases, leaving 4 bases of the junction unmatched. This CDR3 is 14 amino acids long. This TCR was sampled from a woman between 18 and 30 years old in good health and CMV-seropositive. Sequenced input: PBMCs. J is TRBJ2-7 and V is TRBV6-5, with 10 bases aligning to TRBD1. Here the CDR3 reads CASSGTGAHYEQYF. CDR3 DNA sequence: TGTGCCAGCAGTGGGACAGGGGCCCACTACGAGCAGTACTTC.